The 18 T cell receptor beta chains in this list originate from one sample, sequenced in a study of T cells after yellow fever vaccination (dated by TCRdb to between 2019 and 2020). The method was 5' RACE. Sequencing instrument: Illumina HiSeq 2500. TCRdb itself trimmed the public reads at Q25 with fastp, ran MiXCR and retained productive beta chains. Each CDR3 protein gets just one entry, which takes the most common genes and DNA from the rows behind it. The sample table records approximately 69,000 distinct CDR3 sequences; 5.9% of these occur just once. The ten largest account for 2.2% of the sample. The treatment or condition label corresponds to: live attenuated yellow fever vaccine strain. The specimen was CD4+ T cells sorted from PBMCs, collected around 14 days after the first yellow fever vaccination. The origin of the receptors is a man younger than 35 who received the YFV17D yellow fever vaccine.

Concerning this clonotype: Being one base from a much bigger clone, this may be a read error. The rearrangement uses TRBV4-2 and TRBJ2-3; D gene unclear. The CDR3 runs 12 residues. In germline, CDR1 is LGHNA, CDR2 YNFKEQ. The V end was cut by 3 bases, the J end by 6 bases, with 7 bases between. DNA for the CDR3: TGTGCCAGCAGCCACGAGTATGATACGCAGTATTTT. This encodes CASSHEYDTQYF.

This clonotype was seen ten or more times. The chain carries TRBV7-9 and TRBJ2-5; D unresolved. Looked up from germline, CDR1 is SEHNR and CDR2 is FQNEAQ (reference sequence). The V end lost 1 base, the J end lost 4 bases, and 10 bases lay between the germline ends. The CDR3 has 14 residues. CDR3 protein: CASSLGTVGETQYF. The CDR3 coding sequence is TGTGCCAGCAGCTTAGGGACCGTAGGAGAGACCCAGTACTTC.

This clonotype came up many times. This chain links TRBV4-2 with TRBJ1-2; D remains ambiguous. V was cut by 1 base and J by 1 base, with 10 bases left in between. CDR3 length equals 15 residues. CDR1 is LGHNA, CDR2 YNFKEQ, per germline. CDR3 loop: CASSQGLGYNYGYTF. The CDR3 region has the DNA TGTGCCAGCAGCCAAGGACTGGGATATAACTATGGCTACACCTTC.

In this sample, this clonotype turned up many times. J is TRBJ2-7 and V is TRBV7-2; 7 bases are a match to TRBD1. Per germline, CDR1 SGHTA and CDR2 FQGNSA. The CDR3 has 14 amino acids. The trim removed 4 bases at V and 3 bases at J, leaving 6 bases unmatched. CDR3 nucleotides: TGTGCCAGCAGCTCTATAGGGGGCGTCTACGAGCAGTACTTC. This sequence encodes CASSSIGGVYEQYF.

This clonotype showed up many times. The CDR3 nucleotides are TGCAGTGCTAGGTTTGACAATGAGCAGTTCTTC. Translation: CSARFDNEQFF. The V call is TRBV20-1, the J call TRBJ2-1; D gene uncertain. The germline V gene encodes CDR1 DFQATT and CDR2 SNEGSKA (reference sequence). The CDR3 consists of 11 residues. Trimming took off 3 bases at V and 5 bases at J, with 5 bases between the two ends.

Ten or more counts support this clonotype. The chain employs TRBV12-5 and TRBJ2-6; D is unresolved. Trimming took 7 bases from V and 2 from J, leaving 6 bases between them. The CDR3 consists of 13 residues. Per the germline V gene, CDR1 is LGHNT and CDR2 is FRNRAP. The CDR3 nucleotides read TGTGCTAGTGACGGAGCTGGGGCCAACGTCCTGACTTTC. Its translation is CASDGAGANVLTF.

This clonotype was seen many times. J is TRBJ1-5 and V is TRBV7-9; no definite D call. Germline V gene sequence: CDR1 SEHNR, CDR2 FQNEAQ (reference sequence). There are 13 residues in the CDR3. V was clipped by 5 bases and J by 0 bases, with 5 bases between them. CDR3 in amino acids: CASSPFSNQPQHF. Here the CDR3 DNA reads TGTGCCAGCAGCCCCTTTAGCAATCAGCCCCAGCATTTT.

This clonotype occurred many times. The chain has TRBV7-2 and TRBJ1-6, with a weak D call TRBD1 (5 bases). This CDR3 region has 12 residues. The ends were cut back, 6 bases at V and 9 bases at J, with 9 bases in the middle. Germline CDR1 is SGHTA and CDR2 is FQGNSA. The CDR3 DNA reads TGTGCCAGCAGTGATCAGGGTTCACCCCTCCACTTT. Translation gives CASSDQGSPLHF.

This clonotype has a count of ten or more. V gene TRBV6-5 combines with J gene TRBJ1-2; 8 nucleotides line up with TRBD1. Trimming took 5 bases from V and 7 from J; bases not matched to a gene: 9. Germline CDR1 is MNHEY and CDR2 is SVGAGI. This CDR3 contains 14 residues. CDR3 bases: TGTGCCAGCAGTCTACGTCAGGGGGCGGGTGGCTACACCTTC. Encoded protein: CASSLRQGAGGYTF.

This clonotype was counted many times. This rearrangement joins TRBV7-3 to TRBJ2-3; 8 bases are shared with TRBD1. The CDR3 is 13 residues long. With V trimmed by 4 bases and J by 3 bases, 0 bases remained unmatched. Germline values: CDR1 SGHTA, CDR2 FQGTGA. DNA of the CDR3: TGTGCCAGCAGCTGGACAGGGACAGATACGCAGTATTTT. This sequence encodes CASSWTGTDTQYF.

This clonotype was found many times. This rearrangement joins TRBV12-3 or TRBV12-4 to TRBJ2-7, with 10 positions matching TRBD1. The CDR3 covers 16 residues. Trimming cost V 5 bases and J 2 bases; bases outside gene matches: 9. CDR3 bases: TGTGCCAGCAGTCCCCTGACAGGGGGCAGCCCCTACGAGCAGTACTTC. It specifies CASSPLTGGSPYEQYF.

This clonotype was detected ten times or more. The V call is TRBV4-3, the J call TRBJ1-4, with D maybe TRBD1 (5 bases). The CDR3 runs 16 residues. The V gene lost 4 bases and the J gene lost 0 bases, with 12 bases spanning the gap. CDR1 and CDR2 from the germline V gene are LGHNA and YSLEER. Written as DNA, the CDR3 is TGCGCCAGCAGCCCAACGGGGGGGGCAACTAATGAAAAACTGTTTTTT. Its translation is CASSPTGGATNEKLFF.

The table lists this clonotype with many counts. The chain combines TRBV7-3 with TRBJ1-1, with D tentatively TRBD1 (6 bases). This CDR3 comprises 14 residues. V dropped 0 bases and J dropped 3 bases, with 8 bases sitting between them. The germline CDR1 and CDR2 sequences are SGHTA and FQGTGA. The CDR3: CASSLTGGDTEAFF. The CDR3 nucleotides read TGTGCCAGCAGCTTAACAGGGGGGGACACTGAAGCTTTCTTT.

This clonotype was found many times. The rearrangement joins TRBV12-3 or TRBV12-4 to TRBJ2-7, with D possibly matching TRBD2 (5 bases). Trimming took 6 bases from V and 0 from J, leaving 9 bases between them. This CDR3 spans 13 amino acids. The chain's CDR3 is CASSYGLSYEQYV. In DNA, the CDR3 is TGTGCCAGCAGCTATGGACTCTCCTACGAGCAGTACGTC.

This clonotype has ten or more counts. The CDR3 loop is CASSIPQGRGEYTGELFF. DNA for the CDR3: TGCGCCAGCAGCATCCCCCAGGGCCGAGGGGAATACACCGGGGAGCTGTTTTTT. The J gene is TRBJ2-2, the V gene TRBV4-1; TRBD1 or TRBD2 may be the D gene (5 bases each). V was cut by 5 bases and J by 3 bases, with 22 bases left in between. The germline V gene has CDR1 MGHRA and CDR2 YSYEKL. There are 18 residues in the CDR3.

This clonotype showed up many times. This rearrangement joins TRBV5-1 to TRBJ1-4; D not resolved. V shed 4 bases and J shed 8 bases, with 9 bases lying between them. Per the germline V gene, CDR1 is SGHRS and CDR2 is YFSETQ. This CDR3 is 12 amino acids long. CDR3: CASSREGEKLFF. As DNA, the CDR3 is TGCGCCAGCAGCCGGGAAGGAGAAAAACTGTTTTTT.

This clonotype has only a few counts. The chain has TRBV20-1 and TRBJ2-7; 8 bases agree with TRBD1. CDR1 and CDR2 from the germline V gene are DFQATT and SNEGSKA (reference sequence). This CDR3 contains 13 residues. Trimming removed 0 bases from V and 7 bases from J; junction bases left unmatched: 5. CDR3 in amino acids: CSARDPTGGEQYV. The CDR3 DNA is TGCAGTGCTAGAGATCCAACAGGGGGAGAGCAGTACGTC.

At least ten counts were recorded for this clonotype. This sequence joins TRBV4-3 and TRBJ2-3; 8 positions match TRBD2. V shed 4 bases, J shed 9 bases, and the junction held 12 bases outside the gene matches. Germline V gene sequence: CDR1 LGHNA, CDR2 YSLEER. The CDR3 is made up of 15 amino acids. CDR3 sequence (DNA): TGCGCCAGCAGCCCGCTAGCGGGCCGCCCCCAAACGCAGTATTTT. Its translation is CASSPLAGRPQTQYF.